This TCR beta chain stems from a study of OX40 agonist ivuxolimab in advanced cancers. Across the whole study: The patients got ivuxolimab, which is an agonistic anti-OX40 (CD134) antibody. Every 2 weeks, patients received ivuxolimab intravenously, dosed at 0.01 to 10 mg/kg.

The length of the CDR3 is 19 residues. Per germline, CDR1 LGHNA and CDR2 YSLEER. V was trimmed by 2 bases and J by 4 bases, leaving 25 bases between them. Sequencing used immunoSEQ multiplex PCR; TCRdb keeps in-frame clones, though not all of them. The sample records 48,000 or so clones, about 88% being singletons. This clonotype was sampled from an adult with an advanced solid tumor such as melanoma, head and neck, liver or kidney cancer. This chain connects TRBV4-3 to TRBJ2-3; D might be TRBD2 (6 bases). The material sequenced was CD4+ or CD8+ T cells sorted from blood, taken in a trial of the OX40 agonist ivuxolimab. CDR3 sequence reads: CASSQRYSLGTGGSDTQYF. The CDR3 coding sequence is TGCGCCAGCAGCCAAAGATATAGCCTAGGGACTGGGGGGTCAGATACGCAGTATTTT.